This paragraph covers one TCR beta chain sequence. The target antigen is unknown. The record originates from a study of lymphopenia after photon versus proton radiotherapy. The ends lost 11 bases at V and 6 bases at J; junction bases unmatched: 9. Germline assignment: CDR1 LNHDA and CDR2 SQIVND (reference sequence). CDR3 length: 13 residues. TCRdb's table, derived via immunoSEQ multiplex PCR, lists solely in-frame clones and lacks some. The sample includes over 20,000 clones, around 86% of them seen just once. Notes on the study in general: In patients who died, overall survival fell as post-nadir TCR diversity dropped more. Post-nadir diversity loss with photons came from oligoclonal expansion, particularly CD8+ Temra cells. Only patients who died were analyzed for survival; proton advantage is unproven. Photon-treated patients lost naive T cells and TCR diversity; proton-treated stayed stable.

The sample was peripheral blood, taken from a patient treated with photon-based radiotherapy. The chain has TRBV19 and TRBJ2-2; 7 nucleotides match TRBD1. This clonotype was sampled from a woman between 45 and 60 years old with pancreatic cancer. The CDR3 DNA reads TGTGCCGGAAGACAGGGTGGTGCCGGGGAGCTGTTTTTT. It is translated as CAGRQGGAGELFF.